This TCR beta chain was found in a study of T cells in Graves' hyperthyroidism and ophthalmopathy. Study information: The blood sample was taken at first diagnosis, before treatment began.

Uncontrolled infection, other autoimmune disease, pregnancy or lactation led to exclusion. TCR beta CDR3 sequences were amplified from RNA transcripts. TCR CDR3 regions were first amplified by RT-PCR with HTBI primers. MiXCR, run by TCRdb on the multiplex PCR reads, gives a single entry per CDR3 protein. The sample includes a few hundred thousand distinct CDR3 sequences, 16% seen only once; the top ten take approximately 3.5%. The CDR3 is 16 amino acids. Germline CDR1 and CDR2: ENHRY and SYGVKD. Trimming took off 0 bases at V and 2 bases at J, with 12 bases between the two ends. Broader study findings: Stable hyperthyroidism and ophthalmopathy were separated using 13 V-J signatures. Most clonotypes that expanded in the thyroid above 0.001 also showed up in blood.

At least ten counts were recorded for this clonotype. Its target is not known. The sequencing sample was made of blood. This receptor was identified in a woman between 40 and 55 years old with Graves' ophthalmopathy. The chain links TRBV10-3 to TRBJ2-3, with D possibly being TRBD1 or TRBD2 (5 bases each). CDR3 nucleotides: TGTGCCATCAGTGAGTCGGACGGGGACGACACAGATACGCAGTATTTT. It translates to CAISESDGDDTDTQYF.